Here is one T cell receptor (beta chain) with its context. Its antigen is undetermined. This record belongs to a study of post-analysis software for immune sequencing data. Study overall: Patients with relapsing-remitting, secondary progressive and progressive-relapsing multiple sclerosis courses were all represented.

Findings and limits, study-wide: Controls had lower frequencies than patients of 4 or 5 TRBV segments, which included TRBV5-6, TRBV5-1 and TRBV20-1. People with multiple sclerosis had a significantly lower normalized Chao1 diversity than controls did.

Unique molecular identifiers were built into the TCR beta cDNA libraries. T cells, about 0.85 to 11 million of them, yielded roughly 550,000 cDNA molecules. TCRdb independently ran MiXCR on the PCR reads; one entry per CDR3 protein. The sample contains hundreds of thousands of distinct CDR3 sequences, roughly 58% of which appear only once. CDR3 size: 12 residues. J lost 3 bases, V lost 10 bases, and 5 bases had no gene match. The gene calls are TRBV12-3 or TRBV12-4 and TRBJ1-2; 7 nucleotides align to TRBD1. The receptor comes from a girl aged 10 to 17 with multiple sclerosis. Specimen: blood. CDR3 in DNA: TGTGCCAACAGGGGACGGGACTATGGCTACACCTTC. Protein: CANRGRDYGYTF.